This T cell receptor beta chain was obtained from a study of monozygotic twins with inflammatory bowel disease. Findings and limits, study-wide: It was in IBD patients that TCRbeta diversity (inverse Simpson) was lower than in healthy co-twins.

Note on this clonotype: What it binds is not known.

This CDR3 has 19 residues. The germline CDR1 and CDR2 sequences are MNHEY and SVGAGI. Nested PCRs (around 16 and 10 cycles, two total) were applied to TCRalpha and TCRbeta cDNA. Reanalyzing the 5' RACE reads, TCRdb keeps one entry per CDR3 protein, without DNA. The sample table sets out around 450,000 distinct CDR3 sequences. This receptor was obtained from a human donor with ulcerative colitis or Crohn's disease, or a healthy co-twin of an affected twin (not recorded which). Sample: blood. The V call is TRBV6-5, the J call TRBJ1-2; TCRdb reports TRBD1, a call that lacks DNA to check it against. CDR3 amino acids: CASSYTGGGRDRESDGYTF.